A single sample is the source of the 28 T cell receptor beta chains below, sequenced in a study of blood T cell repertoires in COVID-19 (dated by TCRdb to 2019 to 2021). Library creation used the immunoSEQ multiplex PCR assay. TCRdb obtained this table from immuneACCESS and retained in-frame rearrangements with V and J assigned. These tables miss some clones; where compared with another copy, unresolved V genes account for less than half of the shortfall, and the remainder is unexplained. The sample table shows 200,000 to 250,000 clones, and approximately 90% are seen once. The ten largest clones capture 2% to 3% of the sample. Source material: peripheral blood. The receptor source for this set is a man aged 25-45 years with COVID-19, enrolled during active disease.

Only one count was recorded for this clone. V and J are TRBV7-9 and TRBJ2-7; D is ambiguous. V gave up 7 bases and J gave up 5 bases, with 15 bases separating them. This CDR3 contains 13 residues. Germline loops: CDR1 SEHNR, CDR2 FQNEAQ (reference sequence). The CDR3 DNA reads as TGTGCCAGCAACCCAACTTCAACGGACGAGCAGTACTTC. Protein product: CASNPTSTDEQYF.

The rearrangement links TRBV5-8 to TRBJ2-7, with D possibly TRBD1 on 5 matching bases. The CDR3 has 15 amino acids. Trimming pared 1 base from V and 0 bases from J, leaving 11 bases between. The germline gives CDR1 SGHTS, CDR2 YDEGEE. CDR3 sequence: CASSLYRLSSYEQYF. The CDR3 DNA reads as TGTGCCAGCAGCTTGTACAGGCTGAGCTCCTACGAGCAGTACTTC.

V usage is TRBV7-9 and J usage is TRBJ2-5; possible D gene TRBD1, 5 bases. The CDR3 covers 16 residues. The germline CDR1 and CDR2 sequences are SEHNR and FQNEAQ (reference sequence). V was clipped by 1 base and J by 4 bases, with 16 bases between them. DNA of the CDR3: TGTGCCAGCAGCTTAGTCCCCGCAGGGTCGGGAGAGACCCAGTACTTC. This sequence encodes CASSLVPAGSGETQYF.

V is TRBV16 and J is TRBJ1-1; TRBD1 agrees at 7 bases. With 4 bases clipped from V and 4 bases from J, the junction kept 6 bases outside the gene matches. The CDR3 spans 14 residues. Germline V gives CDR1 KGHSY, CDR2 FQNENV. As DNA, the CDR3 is TGTGCCAGCAGCCGACAGGGTTGGGGCACTGAAGCTTTCTTT. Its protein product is CASSRQGWGTEAFF.

The CDR3 sequence is CSASLAGGGAYEQYF. The DNA for the CDR3 is TGCAGTGCTAGTTTAGCGGGAGGGGGCGCCTACGAGCAGTACTTC. The rearrangement joins TRBV20-1 to TRBJ2-7; TRBD2 agrees at 11 bases. Germline V gene data show CDR1 as DFQATT and CDR2 as SNEGSKA (reference sequence). Trimming at V came to 3 bases and at J to 2 bases, leaving 6 bases not matched to a gene. There are 15 residues in the CDR3.

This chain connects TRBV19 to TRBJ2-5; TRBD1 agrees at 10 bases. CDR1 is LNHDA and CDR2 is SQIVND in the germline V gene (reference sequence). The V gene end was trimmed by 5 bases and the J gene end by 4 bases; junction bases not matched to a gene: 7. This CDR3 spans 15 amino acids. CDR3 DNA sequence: TGTGCCAGTAGTTTTCGGACAGGGGGACTAGAGACCCAGTACTTC. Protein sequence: CASSFRTGGLETQYF.

CDR3 in DNA: TGTGCCATCAGTGAGACCCCGAGCGGGCCTCCCTACAATGAGCAGTTCTTC. This translates into CAISETPSGPPYNEQFF. The chain is built from TRBV10-3 and TRBJ2-1; tentative D call: TRBD2 (6 bases). The germline CDR1 and CDR2 sequences are ENHRY and SYGVKD. V lost 2 bases to trimming and J lost 2 bases, with 16 bases between them. The CDR3 length is 17 residues.

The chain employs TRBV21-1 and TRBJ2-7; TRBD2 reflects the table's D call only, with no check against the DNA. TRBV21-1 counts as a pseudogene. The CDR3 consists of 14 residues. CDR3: CASSKAGGPWEQYF. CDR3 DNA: TGTGCCAGCAGCAAGGCGGGAGGGCCGTGGGAGCAGTACTTC.

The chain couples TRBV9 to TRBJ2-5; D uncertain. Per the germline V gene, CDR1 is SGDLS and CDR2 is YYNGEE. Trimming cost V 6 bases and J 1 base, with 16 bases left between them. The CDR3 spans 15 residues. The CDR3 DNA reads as TGTGCCAGCACCCGAGCTTCAAACGTCCAAGAGACCCAGTACTTC. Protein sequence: CASTRASNVQETQYF.

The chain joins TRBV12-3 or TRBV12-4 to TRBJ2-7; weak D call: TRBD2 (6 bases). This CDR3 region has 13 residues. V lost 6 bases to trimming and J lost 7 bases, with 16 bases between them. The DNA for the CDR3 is TGTGCCAGCAGGAAGGACGGTGGGGGGGAGCAGTACTTC. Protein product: CASRKDGGGEQYF.

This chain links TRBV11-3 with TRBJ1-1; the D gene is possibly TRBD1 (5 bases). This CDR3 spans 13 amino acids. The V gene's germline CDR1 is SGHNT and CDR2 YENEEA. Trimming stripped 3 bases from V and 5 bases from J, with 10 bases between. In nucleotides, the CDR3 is TGTGCCAGCAGCTTGGTTGGGGGGACTGAAGCTTTCTTT. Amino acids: CASSLVGGTEAFF.

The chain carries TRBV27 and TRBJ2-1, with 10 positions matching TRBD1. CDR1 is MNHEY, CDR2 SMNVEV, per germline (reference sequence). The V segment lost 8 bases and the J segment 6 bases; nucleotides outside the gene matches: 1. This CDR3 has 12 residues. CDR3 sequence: CASWDRGNEQFF. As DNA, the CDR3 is TGTGCCAGCTGGGACAGGGGCAATGAGCAGTTCTTC.

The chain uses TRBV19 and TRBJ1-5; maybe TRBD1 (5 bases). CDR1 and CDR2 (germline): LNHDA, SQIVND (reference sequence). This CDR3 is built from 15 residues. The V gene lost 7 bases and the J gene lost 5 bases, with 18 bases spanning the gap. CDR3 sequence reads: CASTPMTAGDQPQHF. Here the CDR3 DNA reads TGTGCCAGTACCCCTATGACAGCCGGCGATCAGCCCCAGCATTTT. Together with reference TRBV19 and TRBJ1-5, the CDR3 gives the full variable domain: DGGITQSPKYLFRKEGQNVTLSCEQNLNHDAMYWYRQDPGQGLRLIYYSQIVNDFQKGDIAEGYSVSREKKESFPLTVTSAQKNPTAFYLCASTPMTAGDQPQHFGDGTRLSIL.

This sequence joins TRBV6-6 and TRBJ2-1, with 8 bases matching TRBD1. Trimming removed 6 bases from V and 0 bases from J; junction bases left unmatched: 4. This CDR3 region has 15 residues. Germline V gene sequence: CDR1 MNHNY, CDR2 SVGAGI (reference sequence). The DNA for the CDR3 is TGTGCCAGCAGCAGAGGACAGGGCTCCTACAATGAGCAGTTCTTC. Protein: CASSRGQGSYNEQFF.

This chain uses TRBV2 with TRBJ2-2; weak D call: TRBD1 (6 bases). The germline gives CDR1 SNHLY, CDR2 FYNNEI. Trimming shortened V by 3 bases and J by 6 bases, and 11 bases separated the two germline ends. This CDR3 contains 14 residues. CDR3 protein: CASSDQGPSGELFF. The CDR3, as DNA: TGTGCCAGCAGTGATCAGGGGCCTTCCGGGGAGCTGTTTTTT.

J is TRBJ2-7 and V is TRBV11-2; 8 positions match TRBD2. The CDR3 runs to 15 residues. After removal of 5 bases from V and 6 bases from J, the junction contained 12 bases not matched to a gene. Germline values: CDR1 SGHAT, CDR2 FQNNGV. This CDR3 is CASSLPLRGEVEQYF. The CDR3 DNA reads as TGTGCCAGCAGCCTCCCGCTGCGGGGGGAGGTCGAGCAGTACTTC.

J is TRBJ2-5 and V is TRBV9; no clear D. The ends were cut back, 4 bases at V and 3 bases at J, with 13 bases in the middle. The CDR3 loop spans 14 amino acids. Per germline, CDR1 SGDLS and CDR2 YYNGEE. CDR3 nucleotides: TGTGCCAGCAGCCCCGGCAGGTGGGAAGAGACCCAGTACTTC. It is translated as CASSPGRWEETQYF.

This CDR3 is CASSTGTGSSYEQYF. Here the CDR3 DNA reads TGTGCCAGCAGCACGGGGACAGGGAGCTCCTACGAGCAGTACTTC. The chain joins TRBV5-4 to TRBJ2-7, with 9 bases fitting TRBD1. Germline-derived CDR1 and CDR2 are SGHNT and YYREEE (reference sequence). V shed 4 bases, J shed 0 bases, and the junction held 5 bases outside the gene matches. The CDR3 runs to 15 residues.

As DNA, the CDR3 is TGCGCCAGCAGGTCTGGACAGGGGGCTAATTCCTACGAGCAGTACTTC. Residues: CASRSGQGANSYEQYF. The rearrangement links TRBV5-1 to TRBJ2-7; 11 nucleotides match TRBD1. The trim removed 5 bases at V and 1 base at J, leaving 8 bases unmatched. CDR3 length: 16 residues. Germline V gives CDR1 SGHRS, CDR2 YFSETQ.

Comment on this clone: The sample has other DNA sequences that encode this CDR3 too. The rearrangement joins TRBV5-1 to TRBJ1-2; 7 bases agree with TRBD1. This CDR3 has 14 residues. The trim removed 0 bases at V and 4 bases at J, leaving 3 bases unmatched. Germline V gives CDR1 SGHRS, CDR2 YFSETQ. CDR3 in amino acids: CASSLVPGGYGYTF. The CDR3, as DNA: TGCGCCAGCAGCTTGGTACCAGGGGGCTATGGCTACACCTTC.

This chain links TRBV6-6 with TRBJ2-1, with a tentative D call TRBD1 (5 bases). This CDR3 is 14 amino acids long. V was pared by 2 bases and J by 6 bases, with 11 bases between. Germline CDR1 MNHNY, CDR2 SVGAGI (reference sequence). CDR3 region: CASSYGAGPNEQFF. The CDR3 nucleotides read TGTGCCAGCAGTTACGGGGCAGGACCCAATGAGCAGTTCTTC.

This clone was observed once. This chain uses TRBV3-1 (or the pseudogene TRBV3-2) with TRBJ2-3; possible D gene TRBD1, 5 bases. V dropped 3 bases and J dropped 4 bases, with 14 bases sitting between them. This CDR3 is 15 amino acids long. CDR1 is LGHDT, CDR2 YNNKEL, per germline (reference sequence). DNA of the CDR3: TGTGCCAGCAGCCAGAACCCCAGGGTTGCAGATACGCAGTATTTT. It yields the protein CASSQNPRVADTQYF.

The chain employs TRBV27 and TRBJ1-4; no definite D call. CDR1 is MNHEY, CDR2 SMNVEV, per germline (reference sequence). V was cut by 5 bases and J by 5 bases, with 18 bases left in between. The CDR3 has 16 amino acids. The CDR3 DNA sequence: TGTGCCAGCAGTCCACTCGGAGAGGGAGAGAATGAAAAACTGTTTTTT. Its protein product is CASSPLGEGENEKLFF.

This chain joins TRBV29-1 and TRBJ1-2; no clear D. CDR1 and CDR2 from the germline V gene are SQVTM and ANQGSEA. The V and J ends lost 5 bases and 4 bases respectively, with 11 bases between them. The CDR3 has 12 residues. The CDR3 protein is CSVFHSSYGYTF. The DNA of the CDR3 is TGCAGCGTTTTTCACTCCTCCTATGGCTACACCTTC.

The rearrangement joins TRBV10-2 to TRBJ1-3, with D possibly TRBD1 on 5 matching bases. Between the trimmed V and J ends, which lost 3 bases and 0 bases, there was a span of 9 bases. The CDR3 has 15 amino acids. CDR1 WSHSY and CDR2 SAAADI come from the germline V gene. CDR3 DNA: TGCGCCAGCAGTGATGGGGGGTACTCTGGAAACACCATATATTTT. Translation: CASSDGGYSGNTIYF.

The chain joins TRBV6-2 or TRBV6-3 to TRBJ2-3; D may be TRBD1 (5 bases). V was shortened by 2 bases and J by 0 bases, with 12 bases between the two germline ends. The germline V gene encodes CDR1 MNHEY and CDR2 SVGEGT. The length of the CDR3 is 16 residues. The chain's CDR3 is CASSYGQASSTDTQYF. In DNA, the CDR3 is TGTGCCAGCAGTTACGGACAAGCCTCTAGCACAGATACGCAGTATTTT.

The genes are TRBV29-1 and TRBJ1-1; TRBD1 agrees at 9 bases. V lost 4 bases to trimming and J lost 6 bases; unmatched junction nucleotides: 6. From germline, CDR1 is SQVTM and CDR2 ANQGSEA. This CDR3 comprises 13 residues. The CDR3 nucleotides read TGCAGCGTTGCCGGGACAGGGTTTGCTGAAGCTTTCTTT. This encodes CSVAGTGFAEAFF.

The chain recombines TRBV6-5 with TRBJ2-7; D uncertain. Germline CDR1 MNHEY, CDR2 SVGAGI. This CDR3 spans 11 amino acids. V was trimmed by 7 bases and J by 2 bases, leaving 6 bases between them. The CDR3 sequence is CASTEAYEQYF. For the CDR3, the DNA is TGTGCCAGCACCGAGGCCTACGAGCAGTACTTC.